This T cell receptor beta chain derives from a study of identical twins. Findings and limits, study-wide: Beta out-of-frame twin sharing showed a weaker excess.

As to this clonotype: Its antigen is not known.

This CDR3 comprises 15 residues. CDR1 and CDR2 (germline): MGHRA, YSYEKL. The ends were cut back, 0 bases at V and 4 bases at J, with 12 bases in the middle. Carrying unique molecular identifiers, the cDNA also gained a universal primer site through template switching. TCRdb called the 5' RACE reads again in MiXCR, with one record for every CDR3 protein. The data hold approximately 670,000 distinct CDR3 sequences, with 5.5% to 6.5% observed a single time. The sequenced sample was naive T cells sorted from blood. J is TRBJ2-5 and V is TRBV4-1; D is uncertain. This TCR was sampled from a man between 18 and 29 years old in good health. The CDR3 sequence: CASSQDELEGETQYF. The CDR3 bases are TGCGCCAGCAGCCAAGACGAGTTGGAAGGAGAGACCCAGTACTTC.